This T cell receptor beta chain originates from a study of CXCR3-negative and CXCR3-positive naive CD8 T cells. Points from the study as a whole: High diversity, comparable across both naive subsets, contrasted with much lower diversity in memory CD8+ cells. Naive CXCR3-negative and CXCR3-positive cells had similar TRBV-TRBJ usage; memory differed.

The authors made the TRB cDNA libraries by 5' RACE using UMI labels. Each CDR3 protein gets one entry in TCRdb, which reprocessed the 5' RACE reads and gives no DNA. The sample totals around 8,000 distinct CDR3 sequences. CD45RO-CCR7+CD27+CD95- characterized naive CD8+ T cells. Concerning this clonotype: What it binds is unknown.

The clonotype originates from a human donor in good health. Some clones in this sample may be carry-over from other donors' samples. Sequences were obtained from naive CXCR3- CD8+ T cells from blood. Noted subset: CD45RO-CCR7+CD27+CD95- naive CD8+ T cells lacking CXCR3 (TNR3-).

CDR3 residues: CASSQSNRMEQFF. The chain links TRBV11-3 to TRBJ2-1; TCRdb designates TRBD1, a call that cannot be tested without DNA. This CDR3 contains 13 residues. CDR1 and CDR2 from the germline V gene are SGHNT and YENEEA.